This T cell receptor (beta chain) stems from a study of T cells expressing NK-cell markers. The length of the CDR3 is 13 residues. Germline-derived CDR1 and CDR2 are MNHEY and SMNVEV (reference sequence). No DNA is given; TCRdb re-called the 5' RACE reads and lists each CDR3 protein once. The table lists 130,000 to 150,000 distinct CDR3 sequences. The receptor's source is a man aged 18-30 years in good health. Sequenced: blood T cells: a sorted CD56 or NKG2C T cell subset, CD4+ or CD8+ T cells, or bulk PBMC T cells (not recorded which). The J gene is TRBJ2-7, the V gene TRBV27; TCRdb's D gene call, TRBD1, goes unchecked for lack of DNA. This CDR3 reads CATRSHSPYEQYF.